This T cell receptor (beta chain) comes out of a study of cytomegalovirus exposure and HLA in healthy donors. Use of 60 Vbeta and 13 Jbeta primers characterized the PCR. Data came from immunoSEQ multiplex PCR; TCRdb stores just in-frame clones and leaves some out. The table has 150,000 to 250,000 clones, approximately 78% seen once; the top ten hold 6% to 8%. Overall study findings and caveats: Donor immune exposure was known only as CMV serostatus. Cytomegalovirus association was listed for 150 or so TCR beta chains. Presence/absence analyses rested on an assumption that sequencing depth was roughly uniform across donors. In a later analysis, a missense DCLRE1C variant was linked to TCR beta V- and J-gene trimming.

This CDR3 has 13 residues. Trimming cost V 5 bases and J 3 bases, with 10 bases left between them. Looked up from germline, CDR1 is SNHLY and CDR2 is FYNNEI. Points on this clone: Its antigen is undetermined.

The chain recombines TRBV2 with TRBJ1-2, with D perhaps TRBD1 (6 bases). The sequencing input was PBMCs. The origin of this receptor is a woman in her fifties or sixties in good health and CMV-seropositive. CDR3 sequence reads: CASSRQGYYGYTF. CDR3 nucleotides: TGTGCCAGCAGTAGGCAGGGGTACTATGGCTACACCTTC.